This TCR beta chain was retrieved from a study of cytomegalovirus exposure and HLA in healthy donors. 13 Jbeta primers and 60 Vbeta primers were used for the PCR. TCRdb keeps only in-frame clones here, not all; method: immunoSEQ multiplex PCR. The sample shows around 150,000 clones, around 57% of them seen only once. J lost 2 bases, V lost 7 bases, and 6 bases had no gene match. This CDR3 contains 14 residues. Germline V lookup: CDR1 LNHNV, CDR2 YYDKDF (reference sequence). This clone was seen just once. The V and J genes are TRBV15 and TRBJ2-3; 7 bases map to TRBD2. Sequencing used PBMCs. The clonotype comes from a male donor in good health and CMV-seronegative. The CDR3 sequence: CATMLADYTDTQYF. DNA of the CDR3: TGTGCCACCATGCTAGCGGACTACACAGATACGCAGTATTTT.